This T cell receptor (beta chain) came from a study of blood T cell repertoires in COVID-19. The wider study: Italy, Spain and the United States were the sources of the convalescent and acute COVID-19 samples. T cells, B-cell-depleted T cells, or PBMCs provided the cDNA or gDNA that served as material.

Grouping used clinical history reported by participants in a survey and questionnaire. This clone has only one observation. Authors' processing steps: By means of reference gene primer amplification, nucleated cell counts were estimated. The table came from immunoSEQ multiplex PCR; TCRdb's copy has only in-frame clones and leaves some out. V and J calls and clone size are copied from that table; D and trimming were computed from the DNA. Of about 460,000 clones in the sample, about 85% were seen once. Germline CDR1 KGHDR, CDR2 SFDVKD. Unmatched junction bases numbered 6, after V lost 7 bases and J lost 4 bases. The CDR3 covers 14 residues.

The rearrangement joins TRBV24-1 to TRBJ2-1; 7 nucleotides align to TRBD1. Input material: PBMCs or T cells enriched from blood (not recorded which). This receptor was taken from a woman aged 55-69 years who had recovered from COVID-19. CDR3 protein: CATSPGQFYNEQFF. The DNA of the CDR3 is TGTGCCACCAGCCCGGGACAGTTTTACAATGAGCAGTTCTTC.